This T cell receptor beta chain was sequenced during a study of control samples from healthy donors and cancer patients. The assay was immunoSEQ multiplex PCR, and TCRdb's table has in-frame clones only and misses some. The table shows some 74,000 clones, with 65% to 85% occurring only once. The clonotype was recovered from a man aged 60 to 75 in good health. Sequenced sample: blood.

The CDR3 nucleotides read TGTGCCAGCAGCCCGGAGGTGCGTTTGGGGCCCGACGAGCAGTACTTC. This translates into CASSPEVRLGPDEQYF. This chain uses TRBV9 with TRBJ2-7; D is possibly TRBD1 or TRBD2 (5 bases each). CDR1 and CDR2 (germline): SGDLS, YYNGEE. This CDR3 region has 16 residues. The V and J ends lost 4 bases and 5 bases respectively, with 22 bases between them.